This T cell receptor beta chain was found in a study of OX40 agonist ivuxolimab in advanced cancers. Study at large: Patients with prior anti-PD-1, anti-PD-L1 or anti-CTLA-4 therapy were eligible; 40% had some.

Study results and caveats: Also showing low normalized T-cell clonal expansion were some of the nonresponders.

Assay used: immunoSEQ multiplex PCR; TCRdb lists only in-frame clones, some missing. The sample includes 21,000 or so clones, approximately 83% of them seen just once. To note about this clone: Its matching antigen is unknown.

The CDR3 covers 15 residues. Germline V lookup: CDR1 MGHRA, CDR2 YSYEKL. The V end was cut by 0 bases, the J end by 3 bases, with 12 bases between. The chain employs TRBV4-1 and TRBJ2-7; the D is unclear. The TCR sequence derives from an adult with an advanced solid tumor such as melanoma, head and neck, liver or kidney cancer. The sequencing used CD4+ or CD8+ T cells sorted from blood, collected in a trial of the OX40 agonist ivuxolimab. The CDR3 DNA is TGCGCCAGCAGCCAAGATGGCTGGGAAGACTACGAGCAGTACTTC. This encodes CASSQDGWEDYEQYF.